The clone carrying this T cell receptor (beta chain) came up a few times. Its specificity is unknown. The data derive from a study of STAT3 mutations in large granular lymphocyte leukemia. Trimming at V came to 4 bases and at J to 7 bases, leaving 8 bases not matched to a gene. The CDR3 has 15 amino acids. Germline lookup yields CDR1 SGHNT and CDR2 YYREEE (reference sequence). The data were produced by immunoSEQ multiplex PCR, yet TCRdb's version contains in-frame clones alone and is incomplete. The table lists about a thousand clones, 55% of them singletons, with around 50% in the top ten. Study-level results: Every T-cell large granular lymphocyte leukemia patient had at least one immunodominant TCR beta clonotype.

The V call is TRBV5-4, the J call TRBJ2-1, with TRBD2 matching 10 bases. The receptor comes from a human donor with T large granular lymphocyte leukemia. Some clones in this sample may be carry-over from other donors' samples. Sequencing was done on a sample of PBMCs. In nucleotides, the CDR3 is TGTGCCAGCAGCACCTCTAGCGGGGGAATTAATGAGCAGTTCTTC. The encoded protein is CASSTSSGGINEQFF.